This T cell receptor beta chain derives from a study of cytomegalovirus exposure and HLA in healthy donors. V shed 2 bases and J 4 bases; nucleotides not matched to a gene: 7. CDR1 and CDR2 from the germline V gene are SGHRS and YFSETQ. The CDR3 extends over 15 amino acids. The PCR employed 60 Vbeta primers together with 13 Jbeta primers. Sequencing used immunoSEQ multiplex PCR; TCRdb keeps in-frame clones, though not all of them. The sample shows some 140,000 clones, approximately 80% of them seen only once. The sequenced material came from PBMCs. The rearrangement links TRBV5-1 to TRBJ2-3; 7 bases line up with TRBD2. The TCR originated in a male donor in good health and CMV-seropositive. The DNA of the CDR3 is TGCGCCAGCAGCTTTCGCGGGAGAGGTGCAGATACGCAGTATTTT. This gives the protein CASSFRGRGADTQYF. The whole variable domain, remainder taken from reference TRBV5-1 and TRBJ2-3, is KAGVTQTPRYLIKTRGQQVTLSCSPISGHRSVSWYQQTPGQGLQFLFEYFSETQRNKGNFPGRFSGRQFSNSRSEMNVSTLELGDSALYLCASSFRGRGADTQYFGPGTRLTVL.